This T cell receptor (beta chain) was found in a study of blood T cell repertoires in COVID-19. Turning to the study itself: Samples came from the United States, Italy and Spain, spanning acute and convalescent COVID-19. Nucleic acid was either cDNA or gDNA, and it came from T cells, B-cell-depleted T cells, or PBMCs.

Authors' methods: Amplification of reference gene primers provided the estimated nucleated cell counts. Data came from immunoSEQ multiplex PCR; TCRdb stores just in-frame clones and leaves some out. That table furnishes V, J and clone size, whereas the DNA furnished D and trimming. This sample has about 210,000 clones, with 92% found just once. This clone came up once. The CDR3 is 18 amino acids. The trim removed 3 bases at V and 2 bases at J, leaving 8 bases unmatched. Germline loops: CDR1 KGHDR, CDR2 SFDVKD. Sequencing was carried out using peripheral blood. This rearrangement joins TRBV24-1 to TRBJ2-6; TRBD1 matches 8 bases. The TCR originated in a man aged 25-40 years with acute or convalescent COVID-19. In nucleotides, the CDR3 is TGTGCCACCAGTGATCCCATGGACAGGGCTGCTGGGGCCAACGTCCTGACTTTC. Encoded protein: CATSDPMDRAAGANVLTF.